A single sample is the source of the 21 T cell receptor beta chains below, sequenced in a study of blood T cell repertoires in COVID-19. Repertoires were generated with immunoSEQ multiplex PCR, while TCRdb's copy carries only in-frame clones and drops some. The sample records tens of thousands of clones, roughly 91% being singletons. Source material: peripheral blood. The receptors were gathered from a man in his fifties or sixties with COVID-19, enrolled during active disease.

The DNA for the CDR3 is TGCGCCACATTAACCGGGACAGGGGCTTATGGCTACACCTTC. Its translation is CATLTGTGAYGYTF. The rearrangement links TRBV10-1 to TRBJ1-2; 10 positions match TRBD1. The CDR3 length is 14 residues. The junction had 10 bases not matched to a gene; V was cut back by 10 bases and J by 5 bases. Germline CDR1 and CDR2: WNHNN and SYGVQD (reference sequence).

This chain links TRBV7-2 with TRBJ1-2; D is unresolved. The germline gives CDR1 SGHTA, CDR2 FQGNSA. This CDR3 has 15 residues. With 1 base removed from V and 4 bases from J, the gap between germline ends came to 13 bases. CDR3 DNA: TGTGCCAGCAGCTTAGGTCTGGGAGGCAGCTATGGCTACACCTTC. As protein: CASSLGLGGSYGYTF.

This chain links TRBV5-4 with TRBJ1-3; D might be TRBD1 (6 bases). Trimming stripped 4 bases from V and 2 bases from J, with 19 bases between. CDR1 is SGHNT and CDR2 is YYREEE in the germline V gene (reference sequence). This CDR3 has 17 residues. The CDR3 sequence: CASSLGHLGGAGNTIYF. The CDR3 DNA reads TGTGCCAGCAGCCTGGGACACCTTGGAGGGGCTGGAAACACCATATATTTT.

V is TRBV19 and J is TRBJ2-7, with 7 bases fitting TRBD1. V gave up 6 bases and J gave up 1 base; unmatched junction bases: 9. The CDR3 runs 15 residues. Germline CDR1 is LNHDA and CDR2 is SQIVND (reference sequence). The CDR3 DNA reads as TGTGCCAGTAGCGGACCCCGACAGGGTTCCTACGAGCAGTACTTC. This encodes CASSGPRQGSYEQYF. The variable domain in full, with the rest retrieved from reference TRBV19 and TRBJ2-7, is DGGITQSPKYLFRKEGQNVTLSCEQNLNHDAMYWYRQDPGQGLRLIYYSQIVNDFQKGDIAEGYSVSREKKESFPLTVTSAQKNPTAFYLCASSGPRQGSYEQYFGPGTRLTVT.

This chain joins TRBV19 and TRBJ2-5; maybe TRBD2 (5 bases). Germline V gene lookup returns CDR1 LNHDA and CDR2 SQIVND (reference sequence). This CDR3 is 14 amino acids long. V dropped 7 bases and J dropped 5 bases, with 17 bases sitting between them. CDR3 protein: CASTESGSRETQYF. The CDR3 bases are TGTGCCAGTACCGAGAGCGGATCCCGGGAGACCCAGTACTTC.

The CDR3 DNA reads TGTGCCAGCAGCTTAGGAGGACAGGGCTACGAGCAGTACTTC. This gives the protein CASSLGGQGYEQYF. The genes are TRBV7-9 and TRBJ2-7; 8 positions agree with TRBD1. The CDR3 spans 14 residues. Germline V lookup: CDR1 SEHNR, CDR2 FQNEAQ (reference sequence). V shed 1 base and J 3 bases; nucleotides not matched to a gene: 2. Full variable domain (remainder filled in from reference TRBV7-9 and TRBJ2-7): DTGVSQNPRHKITKRGQNVTFRCDPISEHNRLYWYRQTLGQGPEFLTYFQNEAQLEKSRLLSDRFSAERPKGSFSTLEIQRTEQGDSAMYLCASSLGGQGYEQYFGPGTRLTVT.

The rearrangement joins TRBV12-5 to TRBJ2-5, with a weak D call TRBD2 (6 bases). V lost 7 bases and J 3 bases, leaving 12 bases between the germline ends. The CDR3 sequence is 13 residues long. The germline gives CDR1 LGHNT, CDR2 FRNRAP. The CDR3 spells CASAKSGEETQYF. In DNA, the CDR3 is TGTGCTAGTGCGAAGTCGGGAGAAGAGACCCAGTACTTC.

The CDR3 protein is CASRPGQELSCEQYF. In DNA, the CDR3 is TGCGCCAGCAGACCGGGACAGGAATTGTCTTGTGAGCAGTACTTC. The chain links TRBV10-1 to TRBJ2-7; 8 bases are a match to TRBD1. The germline V gene encodes CDR1 WNHNN and CDR2 SYGVQD (reference sequence). This CDR3 has 15 amino acids. J lost 7 bases, V lost 6 bases, and 14 bases had no gene match.

The chain recombines TRBV9 with TRBJ1-6, with 7 positions matching TRBD1. Trimming removed 4 bases from V and 9 bases from J; junction bases left unmatched: 13. CDR3 length: 16 amino acids. Per germline, CDR1 SGDLS and CDR2 YYNGEE. The DNA of the CDR3 is TGTGCCAGCAGCCCGCCGGGGACAGCTCACCTTTCACCCCTCCACTTT. As protein: CASSPPGTAHLSPLHF.

J is TRBJ1-2 and V is TRBV27, with TRBD1 identical over 7 bases. Germline V gene lookup returns CDR1 MNHEY and CDR2 SMNVEV (reference sequence). V shed 5 bases and J 5 bases; nucleotides not matched to a gene: 5. This CDR3 spans 13 amino acids. This CDR3 reads CASSDIQGYGYTF. The CDR3, as DNA: TGTGCCAGCAGTGACATACAGGGGTATGGCTACACCTTC.

The rearrangement uses TRBV7-2 and TRBJ2-1; D might be TRBD2 (6 bases). V lost 1 base to trimming and J lost 5 bases, with 18 bases between them. The CDR3 sequence is 17 residues long. Germline V CDR1 and CDR2: SGHTA, FQGNSA. CDR3 protein: CASSLGFPGTHNNEQFF. For the CDR3, the DNA is TGTGCCAGCAGCTTAGGTTTTCCCGGGACTCATAACAATGAGCAGTTCTTC.

This chain connects TRBV19 to TRBJ2-2, with TRBD2 matching 8 bases. The ends lost 6 bases at V and 7 bases at J; junction bases unmatched: 1. The CDR3 totals 12 residues. Germline CDR1 is LNHDA and CDR2 is SQIVND (reference sequence). The CDR3 here is CASSRGGGELFF. The CDR3 nucleotides read TGTGCCAGTAGCCGGGGGGGCGGGGAGCTGTTTTTT.

This sequence joins TRBV18 and TRBJ1-3, with a tentative D call TRBD1 (5 bases). The V and J ends lost 3 bases and 0 bases respectively, with 15 bases between them. The CDR3 consists of 17 residues. Germline lookup yields CDR1 KGHSH and CDR2 LQKENI. This CDR3 reads CASSPGTGRSSGNTIYF. As DNA, the CDR3 is TGTGCCAGCTCACCGGGTACAGGACGGAGCTCTGGAAACACCATATATTTT.

The V call is TRBV27, the J call TRBJ2-7; TRBD1 matches at 9 bases. V shed 6 bases, J shed 4 bases, and the junction held 4 bases outside the gene matches. This CDR3 spans 13 amino acids. Germline V CDR1 and CDR2: MNHEY, SMNVEV (reference sequence). CDR3 loop: CASRGQGTYEQYF. Here the CDR3 DNA reads TGTGCCAGCAGAGGACAGGGGACTTACGAGCAGTACTTC.

This chain links TRBV5-1 with TRBJ1-2, with 8 nucleotides matching TRBD1. The J segment lost 1 base and the V segment lost 5 bases, leaving 7 bases of the junction unmatched. CDR1 and CDR2 from the germline V gene are SGHRS and YFSETQ. The CDR3 contains 15 residues. The CDR3 reads CASSPTGDFNYGYTF. CDR3 nucleotides: TGCGCCAGCAGTCCGACAGGGGATTTTAACTATGGCTACACCTTC.

V usage is TRBV2 and J usage is TRBJ2-2; tentatively, D is TRBD2 (5 bases). V lost 0 bases and J lost 5, with 7 bases in between. Germline V gives CDR1 SNHLY, CDR2 FYNNEI. The length of the CDR3 is 14 residues. CDR3 sequence: CASSEASGTGELFF. CDR3 in DNA: TGTGCCAGCAGTGAAGCGTCGGGAACCGGGGAGCTGTTTTTT.

The CDR3 sequence is CASSPGSSYYGYTF. DNA of the CDR3: TGTGCCAGCTCACCGGGCAGCTCATACTATGGCTACACCTTC. This chain joins TRBV18 and TRBJ1-2; D uncertain. Trimming took off 3 bases at V and 3 bases at J, with 11 bases between the two ends. CDR3 size: 14 residues. Germline V gives CDR1 KGHSH, CDR2 LQKENI.

This sequence joins TRBV2 and TRBJ1-5; the D is unclear. The CDR3 contains 16 residues. Trimming stripped 8 bases from V and 2 bases from J, with 19 bases between. Looked up from germline, CDR1 is SNHLY and CDR2 is FYNNEI. The CDR3 sequence: CASALYGRGGNQPQHF. As DNA, the CDR3 is TGTGCCAGCGCTTTGTACGGGAGAGGAGGCAATCAGCCCCAGCATTTT.

The rearrangement joins TRBV10-3 to TRBJ2-7; weak D call: TRBD2 (5 bases). The germline gives CDR1 ENHRY, CDR2 SYGVKD. V dropped 3 bases and J dropped 6 bases, with 12 bases sitting between them. The CDR3 has 13 amino acids. The CDR3 reads CAISDRDLAEQYF. For the CDR3, the DNA is TGTGCCATCAGTGACCGGGATCTGGCCGAGCAGTACTTC.

This chain connects TRBV19 to TRBJ1-4; D is uncertain. The CDR3 sequence is 15 residues long. Germline V gives CDR1 LNHDA, CDR2 SQIVND (reference sequence). Trimming left V 8 bases short and J 0 bases short, with 13 bases between. The CDR3 loop reads CASGRGVATNEKLFF. The DNA for the CDR3 is TGTGCCAGTGGCCGCGGGGTTGCAACTAATGAAAAACTGTTTTTT.

The CDR3 sequence is CASSPTGTNTGELFF. The DNA of the CDR3 is TGTGCCAGCTCCCCTACAGGAACGAACACCGGGGAGCTGTTTTTT. The rearrangement uses TRBV3-1 (or the pseudogene TRBV3-2) and TRBJ2-2; D is possibly TRBD1 (5 bases). Trimming left V 8 bases short and J 0 bases short, with 13 bases between. The CDR3 covers 15 residues. Germline CDR1 reads LGHDT; CDR2 reads YNNKEL (reference sequence).